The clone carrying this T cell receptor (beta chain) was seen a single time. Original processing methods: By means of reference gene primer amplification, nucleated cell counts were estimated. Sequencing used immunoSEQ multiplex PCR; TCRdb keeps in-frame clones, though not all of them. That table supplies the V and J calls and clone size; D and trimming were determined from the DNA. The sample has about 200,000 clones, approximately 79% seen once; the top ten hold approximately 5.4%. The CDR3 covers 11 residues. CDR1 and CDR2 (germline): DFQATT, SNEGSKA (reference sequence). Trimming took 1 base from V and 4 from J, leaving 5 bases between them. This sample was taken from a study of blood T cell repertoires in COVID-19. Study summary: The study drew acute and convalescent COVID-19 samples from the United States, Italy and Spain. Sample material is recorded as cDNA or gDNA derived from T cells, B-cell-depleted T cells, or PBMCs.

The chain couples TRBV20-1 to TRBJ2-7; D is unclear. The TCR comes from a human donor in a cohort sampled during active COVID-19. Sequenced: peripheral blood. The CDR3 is CSARVVYEQYF. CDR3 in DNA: TGCAGTGCTAGAGTAGTGTACGAGCAGTACTTC.